This T cell receptor (beta chain) is from a study of blood T cell repertoires in COVID-19. Study-level background: COVID-19 samples collected from the United States, Italy and Spain covered acute and convalescent phases. Sources were T cells, B-cell-depleted T cells, or PBMCs; the material itself was cDNA or gDNA.

V shed 6 bases, J shed 2 bases, and the junction held 5 bases outside the gene matches. This CDR3 region has 15 residues. Per germline, CDR1 SNHLY and CDR2 FYNNEI. Authors' analysis steps: From reference gene primer amplification, estimates of nucleated cell counts were derived. Some clones are missing from TCRdb's copy, which holds only in-frame ones; the method was immunoSEQ multiplex PCR. V, J and clone size are those of that table, while D and trimming were read from the DNA. The sample lists under 95,000 clones, roughly 87% occurring once. The source is a woman in her forties or fifties with acute or convalescent COVID-19. The rearrangement uses TRBV2 and TRBJ1-3; 9 bases agree with TRBD1. Material for sequencing was peripheral blood. CDR3 coding DNA: TGTGCCAGCAGGGGACAGGGATCGGCTGGAAACACCATATATTTT. Translation: CASRGQGSAGNTIYF.